This TCR beta chain comes out of a study of CD8 T cells in ankylosing spondylitis. This clonotype was counted at least ten times. Its specificity is not known. Making the TCR beta libraries involved quantitative 5'-RACE with molecular barcodes. TCRdb independently ran MiXCR on the 5' RACE reads; one entry per CDR3 protein. The repertoire holds about 200,000 distinct CDR3 sequences, with approximately 7.4% as singletons. The CDR3 runs 16 residues. The germline V and J ends were trimmed by 2 bases and 0 bases, with 11 bases remaining between them. CDR1 and CDR2 (germline): SNHLY, FYNNEI. Study results and limitations: Some motif variants had been reported before (in reactive arthritis synovial fluid and blood). According to the report, clones linked to the disease were significantly enriched in matched synovial fluid samples taken from ankylosing spondylitis patients. In ankylosing spondylitis blood, a motif of roughly 8 highly homologous TCR beta variants appeared characteristic.

The chain joins TRBV2 to TRBJ2-4, with D perhaps being TRBD1 or TRBD2 (5 bases each). Sequencing was performed on blood, either unsorted or a sorted T cell fraction (not recorded which). This receptor was identified in a male donor with ankylosing spondylitis. The CDR3 bases are TGTGCCAGCAGTGAATCAACCGGGACAGCCAAAAACATTCAGTACTTC. It is translated as CASSESTGTAKNIQYF.